This TCR beta chain was sequenced in a study of shared T cell receptors in the human thymus (dated by TCRdb to the early 2020s). For the study in its entirety: The study investigated the way shared, self-reactive T-cell receptor alpha chains are produced in the human thymus.

The CDR3 covers 19 residues, taking in both the cysteine and the phenylalanine. The sequence is cut down to CDR3 DNA, 57 bases in frame from base 1. From the germline V gene, CDR1 is SQVTM and CDR2 is ANQGSEA. V and J are trimmed by 4 bases and 3 bases, and the gene matches miss 22 bases of the junction. Preparation of the library involved the immunoSEQ multiplex PCR assay. As stored in TCRdb, this immuneACCESS dataset retains in-frame rearrangements with V and J assigned. A fraction of the clones does not appear; measured against another copy, unresolved V genes explain less than half of the discrepancy, and the remainder lacks a known reason. For this sample there are more than 550,000 clones; approximately 85% appear just once. The ten largest clonotypes hold over 0.008% of the sample. With regard to this clone: There is no known antigen for this receptor. No much larger clone exists at a distance of one base, and base qualities are not known.

The sample was also reused in another study, on human thymus T cells. The second study's authors report: The donors were immunologically healthy infants in Finland who had open corrective cardiac surgery for congenital heart defects. The thymus tissue came from surgical resects taken out during corrective cardiac surgery. Usage of V and J gene segments appeared to be biased in both the thymic and the peripheral blood repertoires. Highly overlapping thymic TCR repertoires among unrelated individuals were reported in the related research. TCR alpha and beta repertoires from roughly 8 infant thymus samples and a few related peripheral blood samples were characterized in the study. Donor ages ranged from roughly 6 to 250 days, and the cohort comprised six male and a couple of female infants. After being mechanically released from the tissue, thymocytes were kept at -70 degrees C in pellets of roughly 10-33 million cells. A QIAsymphony instrument was used to extract genomic DNA from the frozen cell pellets. The immunoSEQ multiplex PCR assay was used to amplify the TCRB and TCRAD loci from a standardized amount of quality-controlled genomic DNA. The V(D)J region was spanned by amplicons of a length sufficient to cover the CDR3 and to identify V and J genes. Amplicon sequencing was performed on an Illumina platform through the commercial immunoSEQ service. Primer bias and sequencing errors were corrected as previously described, and TCRAD and TCRB were defined on the basis of the IMGT database. Analysis of the repertoires was done with immunoSEQ Analyzer 3.0 and VDJTools and included basic statistics, V/J segment usage, diversity estimates, rarefaction and pairwise overlap. Chao1, ChaoE, Efron-Thisted, Shannon and inverse Simpson indices were used to estimate diversity, which was also estimated on datasets down-sampled to the smallest sample. Repertoire overlap was assessed by strict matching of CDR3 nucleotide sequence, V gene and J gene, and clustering was done by Jaccard-based multidimensional scaling. On average, thymus samples gave 750,000 to 1,000,000 unique TCRB clonotypes, whereas blood samples gave about 92,000.

This sequence uses TRBV29-1 and TRBJ2-7, and TRBD2 matches 9 of the central bases. Material: thymocytes. The receptor was derived from a girl under three years old with a congenital heart defect. Donor details come from another sample of the same person, matched by shared clones. The bases are TGCAGCGTTGGGCGAGACGACAAAGATCCCCCGCGGGGGGGCTACGAGCAGTACTTC. Translated, this gives CSVGRDDKDPPRGGYEQYF.